The present entry profiles one TCR beta chain with its context. What it recognizes is unknown. Every TCR beta cDNA library bore unique molecular identifiers. TCRdb redid the calling of the PCR reads with MiXCR, one entry per CDR3 protein. The sample has approximately 690,000 distinct CDR3 sequences; roughly three fifths are singletons. The data stem from a study of post-analysis software for immune sequencing data. Study results and limitations: Five or six TRBV segments, including TRBV5-6, TRBV5-1 and TRBV20-1, were more frequent in patients than controls. Compared with controls, patients showed significantly lower normalized Chao1 diversity.

The CDR3 has 13 residues. V was pared by 1 base and J by 4 bases, with 0 bases of the junction left unmatched. The germline V gene has CDR1 DFQATT and CDR2 SNEGSKA (reference sequence). The V call is TRBV20-1, the J call TRBJ1-1; 10 positions agree with TRBD1. This TCR was sampled from a girl aged 2-10 years with multiple sclerosis. Sequencing was done on a sample of blood. CDR3 sequence: CSARGDRGTEAFF. DNA for the CDR3: TGCAGTGCTAGAGGGGACAGGGGCACTGAAGCTTTCTTT.